The following is a T cell receptor (beta chain) sequence with its context. This sample stems from a study of T cell changes during pregnancy in multiple sclerosis. Germline CDR1 is SQVTM and CDR2 is ANQGSEA. The ends lost 7 bases at V and 5 bases at J; junction bases unmatched: 6. The CDR3 spans 13 residues. The protocol was immunoSEQ multiplex PCR, while the TCRdb copy is restricted to in-frame clones and leaves out a portion. The sample yields under 35,000 clones, 90% seen once. The chain is built from TRBV29-1 and TRBJ2-2, with TRBD1 matching 8 bases. The source material was CD4+ T cells from peripheral blood mononuclear cells, sampled in the third trimester of pregnancy. The TCR sequence derives from a female donor in good health, enrolled as a control in a pregnancy study. For the CDR3, the DNA is TGCAGCGCAGTAACAGGGGGGACCGGGGAGCTGTTTTTT. As protein: CSAVTGGTGELFF.